The 15 T cell receptor beta chains listed next were all sequenced from one sample in a study of blood T cell repertoires in COVID-19. Produced via immunoSEQ multiplex PCR; TCRdb's table is partial and in-frame only. Here the sample spans some 400,000 clones, about 87% being singletons. Specimen: PBMCs or T cells enriched from blood (not recorded which). All receptors come from a man aged 30 to 39 who had recovered from COVID-19.

This clone was observed a few times. The gene calls are TRBV9 and TRBJ1-3; tentative D call: TRBD1 (6 bases). V lost 0 bases to trimming and J lost 4 bases, with 11 bases between them. CDR1 and CDR2 (germline): SGDLS, YYNGEE. The CDR3 consists of 15 residues. CDR3 bases: TGTGCCAGCAGCGTAGTCGCAGGGGAGGGAAACACCATATATTTT. This gives the protein CASSVVAGEGNTIYF.

The CDR3 is CASSQSTGPNEKLFF. DNA for the CDR3: TGCGCCAGCAGCCAATCGACAGGGCCTAATGAAAAACTGTTTTTT. V gene TRBV5-1 combines with J gene TRBJ1-4; TRBD1 matches at 7 bases. In germline, CDR1 is SGHRS, CDR2 YFSETQ. V was clipped by 4 bases and J by 3 bases; unmatched bases: 6. This CDR3 has 15 residues.

V and J are TRBV2 and TRBJ1-4, with D unresolved. CDR3 size: 15 residues. Deletions cut 11 bases from V and 7 bases from J, with 23 bases between. From germline, CDR1 is SNHLY and CDR2 FYNNEI. CDR3 nucleotide sequence: TGTGCCGCGTCGGAGGTGTTAGGCGTCGGTGAAAAACTGTTTTTT. Translated: CAASEVLGVGEKLFF. The variable domain in full, with the rest retrieved from reference TRBV2 and TRBJ1-4, is EPEVTQTPSHQVTQMGQEVILRCVPISNHLYFYWYRQILGQKVEFLVSFYNNEISEKSEIFDDQFSVERPDGSNFTLKIRSTKLEDSAMYFCAASEVLGVGEKLFFGSGTQLSVL.

The chain is built from TRBV6-5 and TRBJ2-5, with D perhaps TRBD1 (6 bases). The V and J ends lost 7 bases and 6 bases respectively, with 18 bases between them. The CDR3 sequence is 14 residues long. The germline V gene encodes CDR1 MNHEY and CDR2 SVGAGI. The CDR3 coding sequence is TGTGCCAGCATGGTTGGGGGCGGCTGGAAGACCCAGTACTTC. Its translation is CASMVGGGWKTQYF.

The rearrangement uses TRBV9 and TRBJ1-2; no clear D gene. Trimming took 0 bases from V and 2 from J, leaving 11 bases between them. Germline CDR1 reads SGDLS; CDR2 reads YYNGEE. The CDR3 loop spans 15 amino acids. CDR3 DNA sequence: TGTGCCAGCAGCGTAGAAGCCAACCCAAACTATGGCTACACCTTC. Amino acids: CASSVEANPNYGYTF.

The chain employs TRBV6-2 or TRBV6-3 and TRBJ2-7, with 9 bases lining up with TRBD1. The germline CDR1 and CDR2 sequences are MNHEY and SVGEGT. The CDR3 runs to 14 residues. The ends lost 7 bases at V and 3 bases at J; junction bases unmatched: 7. CDR3 nucleotides: TGTGCCAGCACCCCGAGGGACAGGGTCTACGAGCAGTACTTC. Translating gives CASTPRDRVYEQYF.

The chain has TRBV15 and TRBJ1-5; weak D call: TRBD1 (6 bases). The CDR3 is 15 amino acids. Trimming stripped 1 base from V and 3 bases from J, with 10 bases between. Germline V CDR1 and CDR2: LNHNV, YYDKDF (reference sequence). The CDR3: CATSRAGAVNQPQHF. The CDR3 nucleotides are TGTGCCACCAGCAGAGCAGGGGCAGTCAATCAGCCCCAGCATTTT.

The chain is built from TRBV5-4 and TRBJ2-2, with D unclear. V was clipped by 5 bases and J by 8 bases, with 7 bases between them. This CDR3 is built from 11 residues. CDR1 is SGHNT, CDR2 YYREEE, per germline (reference sequence). The CDR3 here is CASSTEGELFF. The CDR3 DNA reads as TGTGCCAGCAGTACAGAGGGGGAGCTGTTTTTT.

The V and J genes are TRBV5-1 and TRBJ1-4, with 7 bases that match TRBD1. CDR1 is SGHRS, CDR2 YFSETQ, per germline. V shed 0 bases and J 8 bases; nucleotides not matched to a gene: 7. This CDR3 is built from 15 residues. CDR3 loop: CASSLDAGGLEKLFF. CDR3 nucleotide sequence: TGCGCCAGCAGCTTGGATGCAGGGGGGCTGGAAAAACTGTTTTTT.

This sequence joins TRBV12-3 or TRBV12-4 and TRBJ1-1; TRBD1 is a possible D gene (5 bases). Trimming cost V 7 bases and J 11 bases, with 20 bases left between them. CDR3 length equals 13 residues. CDR3 bases: TGTGCCAGCACCGGGGGGGGGTCAAGGACGGCTTTCTTT. It yields the protein CASTGGGSRTAFF.

This rearrangement joins TRBV5-1 to TRBJ2-7; TRBD1 aligns across 8 bases. Germline CDR1 is SGHRS and CDR2 is YFSETQ. The CDR3 sequence is 16 residues long. V was clipped by 4 bases and J by 5 bases; unmatched bases: 14. CDR3 sequence reads: CASSNPIGDRRHEQYF. In DNA, the CDR3 is TGCGCCAGCAGCAACCCAATCGGGGACAGGAGACACGAGCAGTACTTC.

The V and J genes are TRBV7-2 and TRBJ1-1; TRBD1 might be the D (6 bases). The CDR3 has 14 residues. V shed 3 bases and J shed 5 bases, with 13 bases lying between them. The germline V gene encodes CDR1 SGHTA and CDR2 FQGNSA. Here the CDR3 DNA reads TGTGCCAGCAGCTTTACAGGGACATTAACTGAAGCTTTCTTT. Translated, it gives CASSFTGTLTEAFF.

The chain uses TRBV5-1 and TRBJ2-1; 8 nucleotides match TRBD1. CDR1 and CDR2 from the germline V gene are SGHRS and YFSETQ. With V trimmed by 0 bases and J by 7 bases, 6 bases remained unmatched. The CDR3 covers 15 residues. CDR3 nucleotides: TGCGCCAGCAGCTTGGGACAGGGGTTTAGGAATGAGCAGTTCTTC. The encoded protein is CASSLGQGFRNEQFF.

The gene calls are TRBV9 and TRBJ2-2; 9 positions agree with TRBD1. The trim removed 0 bases at V and 6 bases at J, leaving 3 bases unmatched. The CDR3 is 15 amino acids. Looked up from germline, CDR1 is SGDLS and CDR2 is YYNGEE. The CDR3 loop reads CASSVDRGRAGELFF. The CDR3 coding sequence is TGTGCCAGCAGCGTAGACAGGGGGCGAGCCGGGGAGCTGTTTTTT.

This clone has only one observation. V is TRBV18 and J is TRBJ1-6, with D possibly TRBD1 on 5 matching bases. Germline CDR1 and CDR2: KGHSH and LQKENI. Trimming removed 3 bases at V and 11 bases at J, with 11 bases between. This CDR3 is built from 13 residues. The CDR3 sequence is CASSPERGTPLHF. The CDR3, as DNA: TGTGCCAGCTCACCCGAGCGGGGGACACCCCTCCACTTT.